The TCR beta chain under discussion was sequenced for a study of T cells in Graves' hyperthyroidism and ophthalmopathy. Overall study: Initial diagnosis, before any treatment, was when peripheral blood was collected.

This clonotype was observed once. Antigen: not known. RNA transcripts provided the source from which TCR beta CDR3 regions were amplified. Researchers ran a first-round RT-PCR on the TCR CDR3 using the HTBI primer set. MiXCR, applied by TCRdb to the multiplex PCR reads, yields one record per CDR3 protein. This sample has 330,000 or so distinct CDR3 sequences, with 15% to 20% found just once. Study findings and constraints: In simple terms, a model built on 13 V-J features told ophthalmopathy apart from stable hyperthyroidism. For ophthalmopathy, model prediction preceded onset by a median around 7 months. Among clonotypes expanded in thyroid above 0.001, most were also found in blood.

Trimming removed 10 bases from V and 5 bases from J, with 20 bases in between. Germline values: CDR1 MDHEN, CDR2 SYDVKM. The CDR3 sequence is 15 residues long. The V call is TRBV28, the J call TRBJ2-2, with D perhaps TRBD1 (5 bases). Sequencing was carried out using blood. This TCR was sampled from a woman in her forties with Graves' ophthalmopathy. The CDR3 coding sequence is TGTGCCACCTCCGATTGGCAGGGAAGGACCGGGGAGCTGTTTTTT. Protein sequence: CATSDWQGRTGELFF. Drawing the rest from reference TRBV28 and TRBJ2-2, the complete variable domain is DVKVTQSSRYLVKRTGEKVFLECVQDMDHENMFWYRQDPGLGLRLIYFSYDVKMKEKGDIPEGYSVSREKKERFSLILESASTNQTSMYLCATSDWQGRTGELFFGEGSRLTVL.